This TCR beta chain appears in the sequencing data of a study of T cell responses to AZD1222 COVID-19 vaccine. This CDR3 is built from 16 residues. Between the trimmed V and J ends, which lost 5 bases and 5 bases, there was a span of 18 bases. Germline V lookup: CDR1 MNHEY, CDR2 SMNVEV (reference sequence). As for this clone: Its specificity is not known.

Profiling relied on immunoSEQ multiplex PCR, and the TCRdb table lists in-frame clones only, not all of them. The sample lists about 76,000 clones; around nine tenths were seen once. Study findings and constraints: Baseline seropositivity characterized only 5 or 6 AZD1222 recipients. Sampled repertoires all dated from after the peak T cell response. Reportedly, close to half of spike-specific TCRs are directed against unmutated variant regions.

The chain couples TRBV27 to TRBJ1-4; D may be TRBD1 (6 bases). The specimen was peripheral blood, collected on day 0 of MenACWY control vaccination. This clonotype was obtained from an adult in good health. CDR3 sequence: CASSPLGAPLNEKLFF. CDR3 bases: TGTGCCAGCAGTCCTTTGGGGGCCCCGCTCAATGAAAAACTGTTTTTT.